These T cell receptor beta chains were read from a single sample in a study of cytomegalovirus exposure and HLA in healthy donors. This table comes from immunoSEQ multiplex PCR, and its TCRdb copy is limited to in-frame clones, with some not included. The sample records 65,000 to 95,000 clones, around 77% being singletons. Specimen: PBMCs. The receptors were gathered from a middle-aged man in good health and CMV-seronegative. CDR3s include the opening cysteine and the closing phenylalanine or tryptophan.

J gene: TRBJ2-4
V gene: TRBV5-4
CDR3 protein: CASSLRGGLNIQYF

J gene: TRBJ2-7
V gene: TRBV5-1
CDR3 protein: CASSLARGAYEQYF

J gene: TRBJ2-7
V gene: TRBV27
CDR3 protein: CASRPPQGTREQYF

J gene: TRBJ2-1
V gene: TRBV11-1
CDR3 protein: CASSLAASGGANEQFF

J gene: TRBJ2-7
V gene: TRBV7-2
CDR3 protein: CASSLVQGTLYEQYF

J gene: TRBJ1-1
V gene: TRBV19
CDR3 protein: CASNSWGGEAFF

J gene: TRBJ2-5
V gene: TRBV6-5
CDR3 protein: CASTQAGGTTAQYF

J gene: TRBJ1-5
V gene: TRBV30
CDR3 protein: CAWEGGLGQPQHF

J gene: TRBJ1-4
V gene: TRBV23-1
CDR3 protein: CASIRDRANEKLFF

J gene: TRBJ2-7
V gene: TRBV4-1
CDR3 protein: CASSQVAAGEQYF

J gene: TRBJ2-5
V gene: TRBV5-4
CDR3 protein: CASSLQTNREETQYF

J gene: TRBJ2-7
V gene: TRBV6-1
CDR3 protein: CASSGGLSYEQYF

J gene: TRBJ1-6
V gene: TRBV9
CDR3 protein: CASSEGAGTAVRPLHF

J gene: TRBJ2-7
V gene: TRBV7-2
CDR3 protein: CASSPTGLEQYF

J gene: TRBJ2-5
V gene: TRBV13
CDR3 protein: CASSLAEEFRLEQYF

J gene: TRBJ1-4
V gene: TRBV28
CDR3 protein: CASSDPGGVWEKLFF

J gene: TRBJ1-4
V gene: TRBV7-2
CDR3 protein: CASSLGGRLGKLFF

J gene: TRBJ1-6
V gene: TRBV5-1
CDR3 protein: CASTPGGDLSPLHF

J gene: TRBJ1-6
V gene: TRBV5-1
CDR3 protein: CASSIGTDNSPLHF

J gene: TRBJ2-7
V gene: TRBV5-1
CDR3 protein: CASNPAGASSYEQYF

J gene: TRBJ1-6
V gene: TRBV10-1
CDR3 protein: CASSEWDKNSPLHF

J gene: TRBJ2-7
V gene: TRBV19
CDR3 protein: CASSILGTGYEQYF

J gene: TRBJ1-6
V gene: TRBV7-2
CDR3 protein: CASSVGLQGARSPLHF